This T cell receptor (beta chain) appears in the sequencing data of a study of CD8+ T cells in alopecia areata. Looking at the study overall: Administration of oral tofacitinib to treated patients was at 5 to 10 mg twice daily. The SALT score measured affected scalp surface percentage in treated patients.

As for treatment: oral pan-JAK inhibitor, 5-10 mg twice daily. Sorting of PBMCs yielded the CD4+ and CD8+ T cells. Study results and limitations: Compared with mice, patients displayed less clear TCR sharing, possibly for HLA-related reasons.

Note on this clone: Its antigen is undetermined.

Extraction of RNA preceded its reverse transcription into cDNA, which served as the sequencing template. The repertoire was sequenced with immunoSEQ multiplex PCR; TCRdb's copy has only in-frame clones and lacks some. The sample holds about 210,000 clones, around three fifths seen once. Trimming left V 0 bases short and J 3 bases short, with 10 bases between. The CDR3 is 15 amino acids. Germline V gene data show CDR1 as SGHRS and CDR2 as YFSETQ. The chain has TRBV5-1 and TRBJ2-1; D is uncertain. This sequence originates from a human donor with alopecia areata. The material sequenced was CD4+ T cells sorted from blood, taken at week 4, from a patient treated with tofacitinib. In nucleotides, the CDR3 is TGCGCCAGCAGCTTGGCCATCGGAATCTACAATGAGCAGTTCTTC. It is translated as CASSLAIGIYNEQFF.